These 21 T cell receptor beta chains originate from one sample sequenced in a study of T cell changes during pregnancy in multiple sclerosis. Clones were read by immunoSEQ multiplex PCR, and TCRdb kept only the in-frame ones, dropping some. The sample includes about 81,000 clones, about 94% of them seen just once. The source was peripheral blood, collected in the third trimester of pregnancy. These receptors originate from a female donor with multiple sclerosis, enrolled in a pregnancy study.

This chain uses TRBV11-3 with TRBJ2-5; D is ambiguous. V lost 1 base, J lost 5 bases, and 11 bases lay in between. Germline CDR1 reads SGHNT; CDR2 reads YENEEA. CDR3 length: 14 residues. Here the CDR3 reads CASSLGYGAETQYF. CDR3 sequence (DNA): TGTGCCAGCAGCTTAGGGTACGGTGCGGAGACCCAGTACTTC.

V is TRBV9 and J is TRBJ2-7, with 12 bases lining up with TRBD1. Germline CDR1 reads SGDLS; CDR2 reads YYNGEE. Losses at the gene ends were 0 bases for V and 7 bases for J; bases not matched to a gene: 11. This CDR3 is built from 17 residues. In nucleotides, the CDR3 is TGTGCCAGCAGCGTAGGGGGACAGGGGGCACCCGTTGGAGAGCAGTACTTC. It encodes CASSVGGQGAPVGEQYF. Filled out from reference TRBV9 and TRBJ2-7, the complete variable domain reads DSGVTQTPKHLITATGQRVTLRCSPRSGDLSVYWYQQSLDQGLQFLIQYYNGEERAKGNILERFSAQQFPDLHSELNLSSLELGDSALYFCASSVGGQGAPVGEQYFGPGTRLTVT.

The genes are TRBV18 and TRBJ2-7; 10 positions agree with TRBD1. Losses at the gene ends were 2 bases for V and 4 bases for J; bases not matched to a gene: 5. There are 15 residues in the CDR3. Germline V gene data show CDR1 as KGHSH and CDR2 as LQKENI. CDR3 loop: CASSPGGQGPYEQYF. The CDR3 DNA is TGTGCCAGCTCACCAGGGGGACAGGGGCCTTACGAGCAGTACTTC.

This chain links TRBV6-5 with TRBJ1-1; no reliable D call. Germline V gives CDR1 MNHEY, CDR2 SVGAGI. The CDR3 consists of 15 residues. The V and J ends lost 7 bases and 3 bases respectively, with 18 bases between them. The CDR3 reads CASKREGRRDTEAFF. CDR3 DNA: TGTGCCAGCAAAAGAGAGGGCCGGCGGGACACTGAAGCTTTCTTT.

CDR3 sequence: CASSFSRQKGEQYF. The CDR3 DNA sequence: TGTGCCAGCAGCTTTTCCCGCCAAAAGGGGGAGCAGTACTTC. The gene calls are TRBV7-8 and TRBJ2-5, with D perhaps TRBD1 (6 bases). With 3 bases removed from V and 11 bases from J, the gap between germline ends came to 19 bases. CDR1 SGHVS and CDR2 FQNEAQ come from the germline V gene. The CDR3 length is 14 residues.

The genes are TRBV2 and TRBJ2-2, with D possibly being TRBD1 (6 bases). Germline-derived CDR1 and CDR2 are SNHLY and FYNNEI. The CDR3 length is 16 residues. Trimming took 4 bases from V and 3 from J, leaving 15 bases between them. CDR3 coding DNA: TGTGCCAGCAGTGGACTTGGCAGGGGCTACACCGGGGAGCTGTTTTTT. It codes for CASSGLGRGYTGELFF.

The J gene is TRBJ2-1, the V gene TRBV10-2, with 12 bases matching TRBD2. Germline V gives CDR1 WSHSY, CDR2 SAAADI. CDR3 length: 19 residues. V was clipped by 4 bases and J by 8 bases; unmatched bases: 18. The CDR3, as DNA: TGCGCCAGCAGTGTAAGGCTAGCGGGGGGGCCCGGTTCGGGCGATGAGCAGTTCTTC. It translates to CASSVRLAGGPGSGDEQFF.

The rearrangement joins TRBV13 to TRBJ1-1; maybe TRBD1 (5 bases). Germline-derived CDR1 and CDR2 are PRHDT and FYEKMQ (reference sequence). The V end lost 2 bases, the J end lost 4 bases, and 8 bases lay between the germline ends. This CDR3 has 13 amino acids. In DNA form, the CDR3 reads TGTGCCAGCAGCTTACAAGGGGCCACTGAAGCTTTCTTT. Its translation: CASSLQGATEAFF.

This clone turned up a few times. CDR3 sequence reads: CAWSVLINQPQHF. The DNA of the CDR3 is TGTGCCTGGAGTGTACTAATCAATCAGCCCCAGCATTTT. The J gene is TRBJ1-5, the V gene TRBV30; no reliable D call. This CDR3 is 13 amino acids long. The germline gives CDR1 GTSNPN, CDR2 SVGIG (reference sequence). The V gene lost 0 bases and the J gene lost 3 bases, with 6 bases spanning the gap.

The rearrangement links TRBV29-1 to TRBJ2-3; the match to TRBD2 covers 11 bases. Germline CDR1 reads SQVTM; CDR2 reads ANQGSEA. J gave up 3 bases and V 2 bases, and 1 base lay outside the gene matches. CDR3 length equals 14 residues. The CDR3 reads CSVELAGGTDTQYF. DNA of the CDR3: TGCAGCGTTGAATTAGCGGGGGGGACAGATACGCAGTATTTT.

In DNA, the CDR3 is TGTGCCAGCATCGATCCCTCCGCGGCCTACAATGAGCAGTTCTTC. Encoded protein: CASIDPSAAYNEQFF. The J gene is TRBJ2-1, the V gene TRBV7-9, with no clear D. The CDR3 consists of 15 residues. Per the germline V gene, CDR1 is SEHNR and CDR2 is FQNEAQ (reference sequence). V shed 7 bases and J shed 2 bases, with 15 bases lying between them.

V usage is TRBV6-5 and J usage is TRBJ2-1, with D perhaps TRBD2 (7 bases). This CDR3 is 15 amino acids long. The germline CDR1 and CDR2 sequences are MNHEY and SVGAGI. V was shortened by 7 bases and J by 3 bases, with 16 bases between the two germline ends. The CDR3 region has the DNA TGTGCCAGCATGGCGACGGGGGGCTTCTACAATGAGCAGTTCTTC. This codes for CASMATGGFYNEQFF.

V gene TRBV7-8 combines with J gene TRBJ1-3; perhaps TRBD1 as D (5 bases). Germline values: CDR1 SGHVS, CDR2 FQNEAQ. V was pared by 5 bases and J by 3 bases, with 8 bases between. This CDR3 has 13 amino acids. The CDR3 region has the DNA TGTGCCAGCAGCCTCCAGGGTGGAAACACCATATATTTT. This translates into CASSLQGGNTIYF.

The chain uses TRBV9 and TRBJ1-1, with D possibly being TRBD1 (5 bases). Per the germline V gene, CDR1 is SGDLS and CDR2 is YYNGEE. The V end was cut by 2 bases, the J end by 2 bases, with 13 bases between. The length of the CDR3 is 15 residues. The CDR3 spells CASSVGRDFNTEAFF. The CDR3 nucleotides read TGTGCCAGCAGCGTTGGACGGGACTTCAACACTGAAGCTTTCTTT.

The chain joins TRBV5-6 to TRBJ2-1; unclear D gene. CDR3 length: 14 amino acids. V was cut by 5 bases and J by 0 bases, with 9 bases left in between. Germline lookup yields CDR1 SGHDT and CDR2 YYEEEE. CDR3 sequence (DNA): TGTGCCAGCAGATTCTACAGCTCCTACAATGAGCAGTTCTTC. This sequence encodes CASRFYSSYNEQFF.

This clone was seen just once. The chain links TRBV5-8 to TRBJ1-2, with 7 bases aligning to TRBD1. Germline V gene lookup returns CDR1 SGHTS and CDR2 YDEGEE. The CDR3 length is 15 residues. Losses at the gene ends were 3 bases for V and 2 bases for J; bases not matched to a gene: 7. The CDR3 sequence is CASSSDREMNYGYTF. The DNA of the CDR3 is TGTGCCAGCAGCTCAGACAGGGAGATGAACTATGGCTACACCTTC. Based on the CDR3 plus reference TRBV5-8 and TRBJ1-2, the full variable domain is EAGVTQSPTHLIKTRGQQATLRCSPISGHTSVYWYQQALGLGLQFLLWYDEGEERNRGNFPPRFSGRQFPNYSSELNVNALELEDSALYLCASSSDREMNYGYTFGSGTRLTVV.

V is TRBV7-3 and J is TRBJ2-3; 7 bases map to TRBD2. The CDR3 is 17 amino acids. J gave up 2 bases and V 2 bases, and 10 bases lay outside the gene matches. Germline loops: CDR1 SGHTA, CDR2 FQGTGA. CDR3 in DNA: TGTGCCAGCAGCTTACGATTCGAAGCGGGGTCCACAGATACGCAGTATTTT. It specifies CASSLRFEAGSTDTQYF.

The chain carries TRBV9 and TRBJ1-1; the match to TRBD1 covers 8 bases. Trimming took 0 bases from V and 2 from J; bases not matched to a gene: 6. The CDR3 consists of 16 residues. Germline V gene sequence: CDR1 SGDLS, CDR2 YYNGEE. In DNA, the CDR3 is TGTGCCAGCAGCGTAGCAGGGGGCGGAGAAAACACTGAAGCTTTCTTT. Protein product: CASSVAGGGENTEAFF.

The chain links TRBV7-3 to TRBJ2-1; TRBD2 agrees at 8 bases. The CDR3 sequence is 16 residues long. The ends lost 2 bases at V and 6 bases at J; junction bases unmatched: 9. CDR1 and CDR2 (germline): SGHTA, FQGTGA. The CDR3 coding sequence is TGTGCCAGCAGCTTAGTAGTTGGCGGGGGGAGCAATGAGCAGTTCTTC. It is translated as CASSLVVGGGSNEQFF. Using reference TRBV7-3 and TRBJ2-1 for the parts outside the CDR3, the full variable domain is GAGVSQTPSNKVTEKGKYVELRCDPISGHTALYWYRQSLGQGPEFLIYFQGTGAADDSGLPNDRFFAVRPEGSVSTLKIQRTERGDSAVYLCASSLVVGGGSNEQFFGPGTRLTVL.

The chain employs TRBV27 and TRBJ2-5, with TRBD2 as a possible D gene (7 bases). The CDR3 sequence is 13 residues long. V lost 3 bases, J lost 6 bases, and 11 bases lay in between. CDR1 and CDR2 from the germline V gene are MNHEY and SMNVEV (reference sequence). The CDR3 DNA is TGTGCCAGCAGTTTTCCCGGGGGGCAGACCCAGTACTTC. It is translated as CASSFPGGQTQYF.

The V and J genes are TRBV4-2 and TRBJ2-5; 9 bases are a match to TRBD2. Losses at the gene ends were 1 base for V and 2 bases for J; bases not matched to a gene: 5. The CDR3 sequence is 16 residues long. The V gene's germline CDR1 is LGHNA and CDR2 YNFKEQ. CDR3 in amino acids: CASSQALSGGQETQYF. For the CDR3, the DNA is TGTGCCAGCAGCCAAGCCCTTAGCGGGGGACAAGAGACCCAGTACTTC.